The 13 T cell receptor beta chains listed next were all sequenced from one sample in a study of Ad26.COV2.S vaccination and SARS-CoV-2 variants. Clones were sequenced by immunoSEQ multiplex PCR, and TCRdb holds only the in-frame ones, with some missing. In the table there are some 500,000 clones, 89% of which are singletons. This sample's treatment: approximately 18 received Ad26.COV2.S at low or high dose, single or two shots; 5 received placebo; per-sample allocation not given. Sampling occurred on day 63 after the first vaccine or placebo injection. The sample in question was peripheral blood, obtained in a trial of Ad26.COV2.S vaccine versus placebo. The receptor source for this set is a person aged 18-65 years who received the Ad26.COV2.S COVID-19 vaccine or a placebo.

The J gene is TRBJ2-1, the V gene TRBV6-7; D is perhaps TRBD2 (6 bases). TRBV6-7 is an ORF for which the function is uncertain. The CDR3 covers 18 residues. The V and J ends lost 4 bases and 2 bases respectively, with 21 bases between them. The CDR3 nucleotides are TGTGCCAGCAGTTCCAAAACCCGACTAGTAGGGGCCTACAATGAGCAGTTCTTC. Translating gives CASSSKTRLVGAYNEQFF.

This clone was seen more than once but under ten times. V is TRBV7-9 and J is TRBJ1-1; 9 nucleotides align to TRBD1. V was pared by 2 bases and J by 4 bases, with 2 bases of the junction left unmatched. Germline values: CDR1 SEHNR, CDR2 FQNEAQ (reference sequence). The CDR3 spans 14 residues. This CDR3 reads CASSLTGGFTEAFF. DNA for the CDR3: TGTGCCAGCAGCTTAACAGGGGGCTTCACTGAAGCTTTCTTT.

Regarding this clone: Other DNA variants within this sample encode the same CDR3. The J gene is TRBJ1-3, the V gene TRBV19, with a possible D match to TRBD1 (6 bases). The germline gives CDR1 LNHDA, CDR2 SQIVND (reference sequence). CDR3 size: 14 residues. Between the trimmed V and J ends, which lost 5 bases and 2 bases, there was a span of 10 bases. CDR3 bases: TGTGCCAGTAGTGCACAGGGCCCTGGAAACACCATATATTTT. Translated: CASSAQGPGNTIYF.

This clone was observed a handful of times. The chain employs TRBV3-1 (or the pseudogene TRBV3-2) and TRBJ1-1; weak D call: TRBD1 (5 bases). V lost 4 bases and J lost 9, with 15 bases in between. From germline, CDR1 is LGHDT and CDR2 YNNKEL (reference sequence). This CDR3 is built from 13 residues. In nucleotides, the CDR3 is TGTGCCAGCAGCCTGGGACGCGGAACGCAAGCTTTCTTT. It specifies CASSLGRGTQAFF.

This sequence joins TRBV6-2 or TRBV6-3 and TRBJ2-3; 11 bases are a match to TRBD2. Germline-derived CDR1 and CDR2 are MNHEY and SVGEGT. This CDR3 contains 15 residues. V lost 4 bases and J lost 6; bases outside the gene matches: 6. CDR3 in DNA: TGTGCCAGCAGTTTCCCGCGACTAGCGGGGGATACGCAGTATTTT. Its translation is CASSFPRLAGDTQYF.

This chain joins TRBV29-1 and TRBJ2-1; TRBD2 matches at 7 bases. The germline V gene encodes CDR1 SQVTM and CDR2 ANQGSEA. The CDR3 is 13 residues long. With 6 bases clipped from V and 10 bases from J, the junction kept 12 bases outside the gene matches. CDR3 region: CSVAMTSSWEQFF. CDR3 sequence (DNA): TGCAGCGTCGCAATGACTAGCTCCTGGGAGCAGTTCTTC.

CDR3 residues: CAWSAKGPDTQYF. CDR3 nucleotide sequence: TGTGCCTGGAGTGCGAAGGGGCCAGATACGCAGTATTTT. V is TRBV30 and J is TRBJ2-3, with D maybe TRBD1 (5 bases). Per germline, CDR1 GTSNPN and CDR2 SVGIG (reference sequence). V shed 1 base and J shed 4 bases, with 9 bases lying between them. There are 13 residues in the CDR3. Using reference TRBV30 and TRBJ2-3 for the parts outside the CDR3, the full variable domain is SQTIHQWPATLVQPVGSPLSLECTVEGTSNPNLYWYRQAAGRGLQLLFYSVGIGQISSEVPQNLSASRPQDRQFILSSKKLLLSDSGFYLCAWSAKGPDTQYFGPGTRLTVL.

The J gene is TRBJ1-6, the V gene TRBV28, with no clear D. V shed 7 bases and J shed 10 bases, with 23 bases lying between them. The germline gives CDR1 MDHEN, CDR2 SYDVKM. The CDR3 spans 16 residues. The CDR3 sequence is CASKLRPLGKASPLHF. Written as DNA, the CDR3 is TGTGCCAGCAAATTAAGGCCGTTGGGGAAGGCATCACCCCTCCACTTT.

The chain has TRBV6-5 and TRBJ1-5; no clear D gene. V was clipped by 6 bases and J by 2 bases, with 11 bases between them. The V gene's germline CDR1 is MNHEY and CDR2 SVGAGI. CDR3 length equals 14 residues. The DNA for the CDR3 is TGTGCCAGCAGCGCTGGGGAGGGCAATCAGCCCCAGCATTTT. It yields the protein CASSAGEGNQPQHF.

The J gene is TRBJ2-7, the V gene TRBV12-5; a weak D match, TRBD2 (7 bases). Trimming removed 6 bases from V and 3 bases from J, with 18 bases in between. The CDR3 has 15 residues. In germline, CDR1 is LGHNT, CDR2 FRNRAP. DNA for the CDR3: TGTGCTAGTGGCCGCGGAACAGGGACTAACTACGAGCAGTACGTC. It is translated as CASGRGTGTNYEQYV.

The J gene is TRBJ2-1, the V gene TRBV21-1; the table's D gene call, TRBD2, was not cross checked with the DNA. TRBV21-1 is a pseudogene. The CDR3 runs 12 residues. DNA of the CDR3: TGTGCCAGCAGCAAAGATAGTGCTGAGCAGTTCTTC. It codes for CASSKDSAEQFF.

The chain joins TRBV18 to TRBJ2-3; D not resolved. The CDR3 length is 18 residues. CDR1 and CDR2 (germline): KGHSH, LQKENI. Trimming stripped 3 bases from V and 0 bases from J, with 19 bases between. The CDR3 reads CASSPKPRPPFSTDTQYF. CDR3 coding DNA: TGTGCCAGCTCACCGAAACCCCGCCCGCCATTCAGCACAGATACGCAGTATTTT.

This chain uses TRBV9 with TRBJ2-7; 7 positions agree with TRBD1. V lost 4 bases, J lost 7 bases, and 20 bases stayed unmatched. CDR1 and CDR2 from the germline V gene are SGDLS and YYNGEE. CDR3 length: 17 amino acids. DNA of the CDR3: TGTGCCAGCAGCTTAAAACCCACAGGGGTTACGATGTGGGAGCAGTACGTC. This gives the protein CASSLKPTGVTMWEQYV.